This T cell receptor (beta chain) was sequenced in a study of blood T cell repertoires in COVID-19. As for the study in general: Italy, Spain and the United States were the sources of the convalescent and acute COVID-19 samples. T cells, B-cell-depleted T cells, or PBMCs supplied cDNA or gDNA.

As handled by the study authors: The authors estimated nucleated cell counts from reference gene primer amplification. The protocol was immunoSEQ multiplex PCR, while the TCRdb copy is restricted to in-frame clones and leaves out a portion. V, J and clone size derive from that table, while D and trimming were established from the DNA sequence. The repertoire holds some 23,000 clones, around 86% seen once, with approximately 58% in the top ten. With V trimmed by 4 bases and J by 5 bases, 21 bases remained unmatched. Germline V gene lookup returns CDR1 MGHRA and CDR2 YSYEKL. This CDR3 region has 19 residues.

The origin of this receptor is a woman older than 75 with acute or convalescent COVID-19. Material: peripheral blood. This sequence joins TRBV4-1 and TRBJ2-7; 9 nucleotides agree with TRBD2. Here the CDR3 DNA reads TGCGCCAGCAGCCGGGGAGAGTGGGGTAGCGGGAGTAACCGCCACGAGCAGTACTTC. Its translation: CASSRGEWGSGSNRHEQYF.